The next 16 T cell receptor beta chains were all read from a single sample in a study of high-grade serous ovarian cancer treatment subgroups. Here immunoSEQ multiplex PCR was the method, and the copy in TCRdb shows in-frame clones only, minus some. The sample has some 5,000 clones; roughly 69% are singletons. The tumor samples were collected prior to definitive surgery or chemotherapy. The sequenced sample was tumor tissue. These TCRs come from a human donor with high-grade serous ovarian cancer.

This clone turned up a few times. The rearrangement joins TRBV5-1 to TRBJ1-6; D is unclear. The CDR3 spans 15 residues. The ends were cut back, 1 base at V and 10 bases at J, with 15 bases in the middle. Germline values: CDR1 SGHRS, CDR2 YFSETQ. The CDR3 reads CASSLYRPSISPLHF. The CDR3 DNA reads TGCGCCAGCAGCTTGTATAGGCCCTCCATATCACCCCTCCACTTT.

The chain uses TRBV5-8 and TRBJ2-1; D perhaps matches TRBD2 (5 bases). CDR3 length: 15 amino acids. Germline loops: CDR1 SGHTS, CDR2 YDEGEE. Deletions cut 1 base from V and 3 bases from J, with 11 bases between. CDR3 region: CASSLLRLFYNEQFF. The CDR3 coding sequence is TGTGCCAGCAGCTTGCTCCGACTATTCTACAATGAGCAGTTCTTC.

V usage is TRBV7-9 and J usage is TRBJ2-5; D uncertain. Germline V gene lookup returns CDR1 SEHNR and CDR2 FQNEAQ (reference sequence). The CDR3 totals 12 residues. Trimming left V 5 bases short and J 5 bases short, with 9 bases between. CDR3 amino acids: CASSIGWETQYF. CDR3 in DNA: TGTGCCAGCAGCATCGGATGGGAGACCCAGTACTTC.

The CDR3 loop reads CASSLNLAGGELFF. For the CDR3, the DNA is TGTGCCAGCAGCTTAAACCTAGCGGGCGGGGAGCTGTTTTTT. The V and J genes are TRBV7-3 and TRBJ2-2; 8 bases match TRBD2. Germline V CDR1 and CDR2: SGHTA, FQGTGA. The CDR3 sequence is 14 residues long. V lost 1 base, J lost 7 bases, and 2 bases stayed unmatched.

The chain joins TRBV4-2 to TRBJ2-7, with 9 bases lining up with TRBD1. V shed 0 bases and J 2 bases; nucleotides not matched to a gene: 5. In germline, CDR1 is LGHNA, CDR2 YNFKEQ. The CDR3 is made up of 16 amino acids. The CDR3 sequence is CASSQDGTGRAYEQYF. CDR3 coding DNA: TGTGCCAGCAGCCAAGATGGGACAGGGAGGGCCTACGAGCAGTACTTC.

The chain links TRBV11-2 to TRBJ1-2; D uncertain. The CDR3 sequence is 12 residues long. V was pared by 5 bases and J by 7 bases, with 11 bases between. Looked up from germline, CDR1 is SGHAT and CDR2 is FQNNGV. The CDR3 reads CASSPGEGGYTF. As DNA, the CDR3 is TGTGCCAGCAGCCCCGGGGAGGGTGGCTACACCTTC.

The CDR3 DNA reads as TGTGCCAGCAGCCTGGGGAAGTACTGGCCCCAGCATTTT. Amino acid sequence: CASSLGKYWPQHF. The chain carries TRBV7-8 and TRBJ1-5; D is unresolved. Trimming pared 5 bases from V and 9 bases from J, leaving 14 bases between. The CDR3 is made up of 13 amino acids. The germline CDR1 and CDR2 sequences are SGHVS and FQNEAQ.

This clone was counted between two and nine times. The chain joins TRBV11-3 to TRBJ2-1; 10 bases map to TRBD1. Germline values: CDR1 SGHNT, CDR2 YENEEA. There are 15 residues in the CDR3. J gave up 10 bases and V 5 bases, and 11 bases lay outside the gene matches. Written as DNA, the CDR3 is TGTGCCAGCAGCCGTACCGGGACAGGGGCGGGGGAGCAGTTCTTC. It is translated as CASSRTGTGAGEQFF.

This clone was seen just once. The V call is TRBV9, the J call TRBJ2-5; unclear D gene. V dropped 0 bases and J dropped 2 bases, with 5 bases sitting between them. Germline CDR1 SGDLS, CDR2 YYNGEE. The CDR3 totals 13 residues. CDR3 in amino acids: CASSVGVQETQYF. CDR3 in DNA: TGTGCCAGCAGCGTAGGGGTACAAGAGACCCAGTACTTC.

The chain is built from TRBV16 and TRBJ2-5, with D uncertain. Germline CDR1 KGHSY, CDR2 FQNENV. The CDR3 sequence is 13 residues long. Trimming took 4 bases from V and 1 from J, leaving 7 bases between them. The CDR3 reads CASSRRAQETQYF. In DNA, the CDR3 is TGTGCCAGCAGCCGGCGAGCCCAAGAGACCCAGTACTTC.

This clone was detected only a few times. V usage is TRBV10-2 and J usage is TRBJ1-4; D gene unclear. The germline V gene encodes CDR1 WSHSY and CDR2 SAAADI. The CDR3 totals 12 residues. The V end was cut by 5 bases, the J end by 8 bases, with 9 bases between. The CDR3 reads CASSPILEKLFF. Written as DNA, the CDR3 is TGCGCCAGCAGTCCAATACTAGAAAAACTGTTTTTT.

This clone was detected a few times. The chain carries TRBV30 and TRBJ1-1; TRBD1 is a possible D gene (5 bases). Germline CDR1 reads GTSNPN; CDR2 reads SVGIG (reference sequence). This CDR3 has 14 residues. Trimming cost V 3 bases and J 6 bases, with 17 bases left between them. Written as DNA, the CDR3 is TGTGCCTGGAGGACTCGGGGGGTGAGCGCTGAAGCTTTCTTT. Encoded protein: CAWRTRGVSAEAFF.

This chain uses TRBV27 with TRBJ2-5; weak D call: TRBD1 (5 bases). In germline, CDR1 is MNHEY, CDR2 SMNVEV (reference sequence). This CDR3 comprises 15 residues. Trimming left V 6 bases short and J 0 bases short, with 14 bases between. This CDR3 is CASSLGAANQETQYF. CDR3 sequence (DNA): TGTGCCAGCAGCCTTGGGGCAGCTAACCAAGAGACCCAGTACTTC.

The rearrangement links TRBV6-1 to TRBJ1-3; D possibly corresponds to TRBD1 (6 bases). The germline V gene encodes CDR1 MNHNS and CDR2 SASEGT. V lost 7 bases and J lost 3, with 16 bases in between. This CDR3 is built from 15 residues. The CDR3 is CASIPTGAIGNTIYF. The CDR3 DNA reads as TGTGCCAGCATCCCAACGGGGGCTATTGGAAACACCATATATTTT.

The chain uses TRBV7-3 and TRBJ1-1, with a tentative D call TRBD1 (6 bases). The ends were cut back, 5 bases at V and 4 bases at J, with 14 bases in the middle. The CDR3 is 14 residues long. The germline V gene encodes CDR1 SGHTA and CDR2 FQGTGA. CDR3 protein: CASSPQAGATEAFF. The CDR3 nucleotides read TGTGCCAGCAGCCCGCAAGCAGGGGCCACTGAAGCTTTCTTT. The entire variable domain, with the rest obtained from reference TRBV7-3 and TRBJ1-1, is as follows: GAGVSQTPSNKVTEKGKYVELRCDPISGHTALYWYRQSLGQGPEFLIYFQGTGAADDSGLPNDRFFAVRPEGSVSTLKIQRTERGDSAVYLCASSPQAGATEAFFGQGTRLTVV.

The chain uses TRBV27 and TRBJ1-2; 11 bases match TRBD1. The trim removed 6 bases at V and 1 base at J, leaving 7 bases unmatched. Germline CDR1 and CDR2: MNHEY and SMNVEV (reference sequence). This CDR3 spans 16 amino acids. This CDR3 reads CASSTTGTGGNYGYTF. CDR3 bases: TGTGCCAGCAGCACGACCGGGACAGGGGGTAACTATGGCTACACCTTC.